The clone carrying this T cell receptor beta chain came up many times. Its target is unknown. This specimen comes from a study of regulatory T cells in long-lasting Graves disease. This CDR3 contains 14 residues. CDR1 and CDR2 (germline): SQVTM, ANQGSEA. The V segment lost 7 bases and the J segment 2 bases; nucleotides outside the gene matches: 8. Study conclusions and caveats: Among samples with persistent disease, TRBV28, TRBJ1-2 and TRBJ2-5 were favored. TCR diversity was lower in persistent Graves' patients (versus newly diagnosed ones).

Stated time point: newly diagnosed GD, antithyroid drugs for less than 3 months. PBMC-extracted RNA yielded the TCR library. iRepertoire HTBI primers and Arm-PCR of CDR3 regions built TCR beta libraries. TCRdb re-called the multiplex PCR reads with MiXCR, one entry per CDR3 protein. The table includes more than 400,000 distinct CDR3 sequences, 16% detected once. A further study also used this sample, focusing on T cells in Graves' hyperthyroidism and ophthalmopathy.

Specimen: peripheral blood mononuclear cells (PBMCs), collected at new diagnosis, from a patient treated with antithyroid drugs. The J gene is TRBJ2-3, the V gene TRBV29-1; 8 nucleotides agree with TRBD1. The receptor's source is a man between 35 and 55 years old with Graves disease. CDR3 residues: CSAGTGPDTDTQYF. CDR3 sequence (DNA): TGCAGCGCCGGGACAGGTCCTGACACAGATACGCAGTATTTT.